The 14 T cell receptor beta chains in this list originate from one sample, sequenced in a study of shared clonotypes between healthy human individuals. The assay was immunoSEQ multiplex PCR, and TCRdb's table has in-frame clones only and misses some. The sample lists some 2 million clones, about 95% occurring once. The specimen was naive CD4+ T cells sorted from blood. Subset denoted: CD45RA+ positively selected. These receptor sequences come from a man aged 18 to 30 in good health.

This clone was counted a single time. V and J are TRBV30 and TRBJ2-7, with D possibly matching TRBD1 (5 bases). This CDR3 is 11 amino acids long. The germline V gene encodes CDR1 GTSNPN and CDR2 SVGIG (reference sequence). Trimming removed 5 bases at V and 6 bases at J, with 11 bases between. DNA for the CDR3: TGTGCCTGGGGCAGGGTCGGCGAGCAGTACTTC. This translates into CAWGRVGEQYF.

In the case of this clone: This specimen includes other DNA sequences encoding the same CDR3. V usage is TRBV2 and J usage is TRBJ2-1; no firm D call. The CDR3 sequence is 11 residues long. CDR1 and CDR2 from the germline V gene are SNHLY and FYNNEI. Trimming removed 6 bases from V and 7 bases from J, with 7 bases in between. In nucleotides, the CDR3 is TGTGCCAGCAGCCCGGGTAATGAGCAGTTCTTC. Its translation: CASSPGNEQFF.

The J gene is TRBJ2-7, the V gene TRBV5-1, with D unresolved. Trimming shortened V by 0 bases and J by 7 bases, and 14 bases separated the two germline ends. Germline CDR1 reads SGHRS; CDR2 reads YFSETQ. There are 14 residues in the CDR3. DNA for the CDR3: TGCGCCAGCAGCTTGGGTTTATCGTCCCAGGAGCAGTACTTC. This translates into CASSLGLSSQEQYF.

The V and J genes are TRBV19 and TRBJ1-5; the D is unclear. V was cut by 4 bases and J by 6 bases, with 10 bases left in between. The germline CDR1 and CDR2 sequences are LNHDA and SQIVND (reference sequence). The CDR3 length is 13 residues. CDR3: CASSKEGGQPQHF. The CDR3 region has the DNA TGTGCCAGTAGTAAGGAAGGCGGTCAGCCCCAGCATTTT.

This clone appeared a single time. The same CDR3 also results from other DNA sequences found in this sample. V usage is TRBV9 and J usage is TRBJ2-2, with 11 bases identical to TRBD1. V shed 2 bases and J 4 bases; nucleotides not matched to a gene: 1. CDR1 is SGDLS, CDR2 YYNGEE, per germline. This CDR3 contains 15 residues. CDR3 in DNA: TGTGCCAGCAGCGTCGGGACAGGGGGCACCGGGGAGCTGTTTTTT. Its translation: CASSVGTGGTGELFF.

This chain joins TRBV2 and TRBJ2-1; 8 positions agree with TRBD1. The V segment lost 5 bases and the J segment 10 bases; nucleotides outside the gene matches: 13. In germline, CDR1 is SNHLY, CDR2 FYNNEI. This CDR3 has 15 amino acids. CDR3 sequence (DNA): TGTGCCAGCAGTCGACAGGGGTCGGGATTAGGGGAGCAGTTCTTC. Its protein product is CASSRQGSGLGEQFF.

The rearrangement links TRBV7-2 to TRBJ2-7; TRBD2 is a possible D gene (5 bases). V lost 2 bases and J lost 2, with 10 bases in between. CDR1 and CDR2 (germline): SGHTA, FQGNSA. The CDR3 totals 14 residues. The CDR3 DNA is TGTGCCAGCAGCTTATGGGAGAGACCCTACGAGCAGTACTTC. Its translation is CASSLWERPYEQYF.

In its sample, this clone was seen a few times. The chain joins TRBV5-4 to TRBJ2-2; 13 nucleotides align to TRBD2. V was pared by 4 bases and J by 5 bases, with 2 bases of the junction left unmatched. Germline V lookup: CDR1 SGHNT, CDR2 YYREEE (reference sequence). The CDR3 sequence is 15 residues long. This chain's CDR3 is CASSLTSGGTGELFF. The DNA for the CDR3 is TGTGCCAGCAGCCTGACTAGCGGGGGGACCGGGGAGCTGTTTTTT.

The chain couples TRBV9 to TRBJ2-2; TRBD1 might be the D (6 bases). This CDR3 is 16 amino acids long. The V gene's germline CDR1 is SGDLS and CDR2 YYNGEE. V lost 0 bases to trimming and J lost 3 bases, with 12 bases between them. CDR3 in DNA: TGTGCCAGCAGCGTAGTTTTTGGGACACACACCGGGGAGCTGTTTTTT. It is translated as CASSVVFGTHTGELFF.

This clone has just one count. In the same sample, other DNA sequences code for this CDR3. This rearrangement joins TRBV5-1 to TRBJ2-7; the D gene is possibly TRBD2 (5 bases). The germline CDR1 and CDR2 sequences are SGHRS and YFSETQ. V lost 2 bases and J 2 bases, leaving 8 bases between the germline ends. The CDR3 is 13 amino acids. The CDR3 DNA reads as TGCGCCAGCAGCTTCGGAGGAACCTACGAGCAGTACTTC. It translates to CASSFGGTYEQYF.

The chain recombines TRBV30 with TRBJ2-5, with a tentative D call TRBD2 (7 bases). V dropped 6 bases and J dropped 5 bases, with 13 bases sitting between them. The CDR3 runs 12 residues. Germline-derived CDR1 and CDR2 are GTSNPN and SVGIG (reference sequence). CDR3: CACRGAGETQYF. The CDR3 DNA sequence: TGTGCCTGTCGGGGGGCCGGGGAGACCCAGTACTTC.

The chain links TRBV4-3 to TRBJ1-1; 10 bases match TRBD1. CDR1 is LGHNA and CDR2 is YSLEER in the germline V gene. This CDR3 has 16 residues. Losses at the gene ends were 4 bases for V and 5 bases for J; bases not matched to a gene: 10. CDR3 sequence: CASSPSRDRGETEAFF. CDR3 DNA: TGCGCCAGCAGCCCATCACGGGACAGGGGAGAGACTGAAGCTTTCTTT.

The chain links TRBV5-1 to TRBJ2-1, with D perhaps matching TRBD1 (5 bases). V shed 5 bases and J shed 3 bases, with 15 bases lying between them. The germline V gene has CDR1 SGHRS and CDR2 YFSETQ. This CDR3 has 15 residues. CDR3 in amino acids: CASSSRVTDYNEQFF. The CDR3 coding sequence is TGCGCCAGCAGTTCCAGGGTTACGGACTACAATGAGCAGTTCTTC.

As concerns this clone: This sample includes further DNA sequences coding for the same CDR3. CDR3 bases: TGTGCCAGCAGATCGGACGGTTACTCACCCCTCCACTTT. This translates into CASRSDGYSPLHF. The chain employs TRBV7-9 and TRBJ1-6, with D uncertain. The CDR3 consists of 13 residues. CDR1 and CDR2 from the germline V gene are SEHNR and FQNEAQ (reference sequence). The V end lost 6 bases, the J end lost 10 bases, and 13 bases lay between the germline ends.